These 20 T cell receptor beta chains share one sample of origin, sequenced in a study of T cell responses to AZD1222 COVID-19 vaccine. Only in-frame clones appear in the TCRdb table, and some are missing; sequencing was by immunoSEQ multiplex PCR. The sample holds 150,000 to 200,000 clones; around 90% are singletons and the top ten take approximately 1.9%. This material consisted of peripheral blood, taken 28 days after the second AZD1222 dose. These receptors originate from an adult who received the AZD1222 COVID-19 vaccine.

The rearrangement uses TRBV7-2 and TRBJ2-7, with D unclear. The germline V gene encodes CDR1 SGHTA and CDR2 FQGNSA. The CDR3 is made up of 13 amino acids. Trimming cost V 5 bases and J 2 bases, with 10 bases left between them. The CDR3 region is CASSPRQTYEQYF. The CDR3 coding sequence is TGTGCCAGCAGCCCACGGCAGACCTACGAGCAGTACTTC. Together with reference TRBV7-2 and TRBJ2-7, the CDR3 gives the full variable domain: GAGVSQSPSNKVTEKGKDVELRCDPISGHTALYWYRQSLGQGLEFLIYFQGNSAPDKSGLPSDRFSAERTGGSVSTLTIQRTQQEDSAVYLCASSPRQTYEQYFGPGTRLTVT.

CDR3 residues: CASSPHVAGANVLTF. In DNA form, the CDR3 reads TGTGCCAGCAGCCCCCATGTGGCTGGGGCCAACGTCCTGACTTTC. The chain employs TRBV7-3 and TRBJ2-6; D gene ambiguous. V was pared by 5 bases and J by 2 bases, with 10 bases between. The CDR3 is 15 residues long. Germline assignment: CDR1 SGHTA and CDR2 FQGTGA.

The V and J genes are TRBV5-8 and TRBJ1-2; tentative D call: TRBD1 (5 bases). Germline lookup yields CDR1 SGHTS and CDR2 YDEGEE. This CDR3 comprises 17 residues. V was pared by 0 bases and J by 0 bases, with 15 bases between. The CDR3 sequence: CASSLDSGAATNYGYTF. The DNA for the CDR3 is TGTGCCAGCAGCTTGGATTCCGGGGCAGCTACTAACTATGGCTACACCTTC.

CDR3 DNA sequence: TGTGCCAGCAGCTCCCATCGGTTCCTACAGGGATCCCATTGGGATGAGCAGTTCTTC. Its translation: CASSSHRFLQGSHWDEQFF. The rearrangement joins TRBV7-6 to TRBJ2-1, with D possibly matching TRBD1 (6 bases). The germline V and J ends were trimmed by 4 bases and 8 bases, with 30 bases remaining between them. Germline V gene lookup returns CDR1 SGHVS and CDR2 FNYEAQ. The CDR3 loop spans 19 amino acids.

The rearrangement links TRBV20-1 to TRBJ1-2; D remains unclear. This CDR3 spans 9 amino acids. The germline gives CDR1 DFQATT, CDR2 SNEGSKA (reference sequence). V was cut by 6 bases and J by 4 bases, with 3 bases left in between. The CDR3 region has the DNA TGCAGTGCACCCTATGGCTACACCTTC. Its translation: CSAPYGYTF.

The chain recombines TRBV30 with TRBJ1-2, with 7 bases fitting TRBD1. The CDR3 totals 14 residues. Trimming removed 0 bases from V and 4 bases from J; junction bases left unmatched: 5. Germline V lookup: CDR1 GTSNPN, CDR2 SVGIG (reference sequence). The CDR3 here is CAWSVPQGLYGYTF. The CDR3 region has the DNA TGTGCCTGGAGTGTACCACAGGGGCTCTATGGCTACACCTTC.

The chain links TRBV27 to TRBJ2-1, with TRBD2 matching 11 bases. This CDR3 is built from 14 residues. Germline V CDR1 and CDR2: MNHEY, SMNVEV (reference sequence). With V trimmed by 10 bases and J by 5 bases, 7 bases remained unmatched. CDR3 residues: CATATSGIDNEQFF. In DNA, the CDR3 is TGTGCCACCGCGACTAGCGGGATCGACAATGAGCAGTTCTTC.

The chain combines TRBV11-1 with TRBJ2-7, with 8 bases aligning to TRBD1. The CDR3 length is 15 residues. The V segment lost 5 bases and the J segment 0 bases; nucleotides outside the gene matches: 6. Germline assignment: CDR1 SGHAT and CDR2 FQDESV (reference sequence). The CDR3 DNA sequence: TGTGCCAGCAGCCAACAGGGGGAGCTCTCCTACGAGCAGTACTTC. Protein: CASSQQGELSYEQYF.

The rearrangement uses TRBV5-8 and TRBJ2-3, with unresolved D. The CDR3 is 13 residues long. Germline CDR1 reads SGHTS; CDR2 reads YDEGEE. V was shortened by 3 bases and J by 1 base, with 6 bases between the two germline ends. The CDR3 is CASSSLGTDTQYF. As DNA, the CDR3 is TGTGCCAGCAGCTCCCTTGGCACAGATACGCAGTATTTT.

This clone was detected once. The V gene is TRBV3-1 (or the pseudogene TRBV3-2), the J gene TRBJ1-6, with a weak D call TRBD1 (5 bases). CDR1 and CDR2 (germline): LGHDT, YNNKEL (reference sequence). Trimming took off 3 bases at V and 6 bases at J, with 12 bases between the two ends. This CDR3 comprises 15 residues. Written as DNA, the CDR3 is TGTGCCAGCAGCCAGGCGGACATAGGTAATTCACCCCTCCACTTT. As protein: CASSQADIGNSPLHF.

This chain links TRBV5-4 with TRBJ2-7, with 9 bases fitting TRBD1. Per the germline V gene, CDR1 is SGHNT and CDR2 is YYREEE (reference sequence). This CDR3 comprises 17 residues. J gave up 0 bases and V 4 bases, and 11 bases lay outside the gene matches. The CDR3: CASSRELPGQGSYEQYF. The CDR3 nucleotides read TGTGCCAGCAGCAGGGAGCTTCCGGGACAGGGCTCCTACGAGCAGTACTTC.

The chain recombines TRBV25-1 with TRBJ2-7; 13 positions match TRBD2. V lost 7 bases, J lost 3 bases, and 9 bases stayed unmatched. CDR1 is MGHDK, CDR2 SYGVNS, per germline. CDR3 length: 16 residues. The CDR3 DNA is TGTGCCAGCACCTCGACGGGGACTAGCGGGAACTACGAGCAGTACTTC. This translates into CASTSTGTSGNYEQYF.

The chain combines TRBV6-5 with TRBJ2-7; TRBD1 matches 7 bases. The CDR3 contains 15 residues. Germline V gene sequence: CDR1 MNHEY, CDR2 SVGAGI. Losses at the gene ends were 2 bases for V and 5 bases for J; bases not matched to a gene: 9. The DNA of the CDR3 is TGTGCCAGCAGTTACCTAGGACAGGAACCCCACGAGCAGTACTTC. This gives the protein CASSYLGQEPHEQYF.

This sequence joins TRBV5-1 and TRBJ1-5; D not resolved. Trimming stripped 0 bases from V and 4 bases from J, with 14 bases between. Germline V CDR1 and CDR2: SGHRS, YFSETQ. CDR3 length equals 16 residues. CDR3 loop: CASSLEGPGNNQPQHF. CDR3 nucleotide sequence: TGCGCCAGCAGCTTGGAGGGCCCGGGGAATAATCAGCCCCAGCATTTT.

The CDR3 bases are TGTGCCAGCTCACTGTCCGGGACTAGCGCCGATACGCAGTATTTT. Its translation: CASSLSGTSADTQYF. The chain employs TRBV18 and TRBJ2-3, with 10 bases aligning to TRBD2. Germline V gene data show CDR1 as KGHSH and CDR2 as LQKENI. The CDR3 is made up of 15 amino acids. J lost 6 bases, V lost 4 bases, and 7 bases had no gene match. Drawing the rest from reference TRBV18 and TRBJ2-3, the complete variable domain is NAGVMQNPRHLVRRRGQEARLRCSPMKGHSHVYWYRQLPEEGLKFMVYLQKENIIDESGMPKERFSAEFPKEGPSILRIQQVVRGDSAAYFCASSLSGTSADTQYFGPGTRLTVL.

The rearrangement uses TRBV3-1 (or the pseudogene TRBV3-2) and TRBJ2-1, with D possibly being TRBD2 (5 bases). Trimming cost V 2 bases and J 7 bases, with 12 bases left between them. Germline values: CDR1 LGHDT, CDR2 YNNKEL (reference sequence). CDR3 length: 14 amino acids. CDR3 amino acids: CASSQSSRGNEQFF. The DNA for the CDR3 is TGTGCCAGCAGCCAAAGTTCGCGAGGGAATGAGCAGTTCTTC.

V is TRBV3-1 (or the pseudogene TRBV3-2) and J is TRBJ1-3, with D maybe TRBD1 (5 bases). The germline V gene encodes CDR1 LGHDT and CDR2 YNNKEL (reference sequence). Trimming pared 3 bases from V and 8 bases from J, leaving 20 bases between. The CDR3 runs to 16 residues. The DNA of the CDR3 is TGTGCCAGCAGCCATGCCCCCGGGACTGACGTATACACCATATATTTT. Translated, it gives CASSHAPGTDVYTIYF.

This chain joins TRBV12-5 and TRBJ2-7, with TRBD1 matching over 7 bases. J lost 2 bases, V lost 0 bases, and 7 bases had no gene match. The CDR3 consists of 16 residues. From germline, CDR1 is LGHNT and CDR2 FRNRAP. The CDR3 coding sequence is TGTGCTAGTGGTTTGGTATTAGGACAGGAGACCTACGAGCAGTACTTC. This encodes CASGLVLGQETYEQYF.

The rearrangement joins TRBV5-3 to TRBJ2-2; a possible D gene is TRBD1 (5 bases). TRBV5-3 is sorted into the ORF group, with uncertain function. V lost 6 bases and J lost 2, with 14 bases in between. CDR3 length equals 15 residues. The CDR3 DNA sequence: TGTGCCAGAACCCCAGGGCGTGGAAACACCGGGGAGCTGTTTTTT. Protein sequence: CARTPGRGNTGELFF.

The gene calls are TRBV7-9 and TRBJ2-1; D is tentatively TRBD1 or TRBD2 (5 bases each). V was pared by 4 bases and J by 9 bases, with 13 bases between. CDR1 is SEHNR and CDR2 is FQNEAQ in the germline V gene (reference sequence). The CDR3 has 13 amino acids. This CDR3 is CASSWDGFGEQFF. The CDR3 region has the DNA TGTGCCAGCAGCTGGGACGGCTTTGGTGAGCAGTTCTTC.